Listed below are T cell receptor beta chains from one sample, sequenced in a study of identical twins. TCRdb re-derived calls from the 5' RACE reads in MiXCR, one entry per CDR3 protein. This repertoire shows 240,000 or so distinct CDR3 sequences, about 12% found once; its top ten account for 4% to 5%. These data were also filed under a second study, of yellow fever vaccine responses in identical twins.

Sequencing used memory (CD45RO+) T cells sorted from blood. Every receptor here comes from a young woman in good health. CDR3s include the opening cysteine and the closing phenylalanine or tryptophan. Fields, in order: D gene, clone size, V gene, J gene, CDR3 protein, CDR3 DNA. The D gene is left open where the match is weak. Clone size is not always given. Where it is, it says once, few, many or a class for expanded clones.

NA	many	TRBV11-2	TRBJ1-1	CASSLAKNTEAFF	TGTGCCAGCAGCTTAGCTAAGAACACTGAAGCTTTCTTT
NA	many	TRBV27	TRBJ2-7	CASSLSLGLGGHEQYF	TGTGCCAGCAGTTTATCGCTAGGACTAGGGGGCCACGAGCAGTACTTC
TRBD1	many	TRBV27	TRBJ1-5	CAQAGSGQGESQPQHF	TGTGCCCAGGCAGGGTCGGGACAGGGGGAGTCTCAGCCCCAGCATTTT
NA	NA	TRBV15	TRBJ1-1	CATSRGTDSSVAFF	TGTGCCACCAGCAGGGGGACGGACTCTTCTGTGGCTTTCTTT
NA	many	TRBV29-1	TRBJ2-7	CSVTLSSGSSYEQYF	TGCAGCGTCACCCTTAGCTCGGGTAGCTCCTACGAGCAGTACTTC
TRBD2	few	TRBV7-9	TRBJ2-1	CASSSIAGGGYNEQFF	TGTGCCAGCAGCTCCATAGCGGGAGGAGGCTACAATGAGCAGTTCTTC
TRBD1	NA	TRBV7-8	TRBJ2-7	CASSLAGQSYEQYF	TGTGCCAGCAGCTTAGCGGGACAGTCTTACGAGCAGTACTTC
NA	many	TRBV29-1	TRBJ2-7	CSVASGGSEQYF	TGCAGCGTCGCCTCCGGGGGATCCGAGCAGTACTTC
TRBD1	few	TRBV4-3	TRBJ1-2	CASSQSGTGVLYGYTF	TGCGCCAGCAGCCAATCCGGGACAGGGGTGCTCTATGGCTACACCTTC
NA	many	TRBV12-3/TRBV12-4	TRBJ2-7	CASSARVGGGVSEQYF	TGTGCCAGCAGCGCACGGGTAGGCGGAGGGGTGTCCGAGCAGTACTTC
NA	many	TRBV6-2/TRBV6-3	TRBJ2-1	CASGFNLGGEQFF	TGTGCCAGCGGGTTCAACCTAGGGGGGGAGCAGTTCTTC
TRBD2	NA	TRBV4-2	TRBJ2-7	CASSQGLAGASYEQYF	TGTGCCAGCAGCCAGGGACTAGCGGGAGCCTCCTACGAGCAGTACTTC
TRBD2	NA	TRBV7-2	TRBJ2-1	CASSLAVGGGFYNEQFF	TGTGCCAGCAGCTTAGCTGTGGGCGGGGGTTTCTACAATGAGCAGTTCTTC
NA	many	TRBV7-9	TRBJ2-5	CASSRATSLGTQYF	TGTGCCAGCAGCCGAGCGACTAGTTTGGGGACCCAGTACTTC
NA	few	TRBV2	TRBJ2-7	CASSENGPYEQYF	TGTGCCAGCAGTGAAAACGGACCTTACGAGCAGTACTTC
NA	NA	TRBV23-1	TRBJ1-5	CASSPGVVLNQPQHF	TGCGCCAGCAGCCCCGGCGTCGTACTCAATCAGCCCCAGCATTTT
TRBD1	NA	TRBV6-2/TRBV6-3	TRBJ2-1	CASRRQGPYNEQFF	TGTGCCAGCAGAAGACAGGGACCCTACAATGAGCAGTTCTTC
TRBD1	NA	TRBV12-3/TRBV12-4	TRBJ2-3	CTSRGTGLITDTQYF	TGTACCAGCCGCGGGACAGGGCTAATCACAGATACGCAGTATTTT
NA	few	TRBV10-3	TRBJ2-3	CAISDYDIPGNPDTQYF	TGTGCCATCAGTGACTACGACATCCCGGGGAACCCAGATACGCAGTATTTT
NA	few	TRBV28	TRBJ2-7	CASRGLPATGILSYEQYF	TGTGCCAGCAGGGGACTGCCGGCTACGGGTATCCTCTCCTACGAGCAGTACTTC
NA	few	TRBV11-2	TRBJ2-3	CASSTSDSTDTQYF	TGTGCCAGCAGCACATCGGACAGCACAGATACGCAGTATTTT
TRBD2	few	TRBV12-3/TRBV12-4	TRBJ2-3	CASRGLAGVTDTQYF	TGTGCCAGCAGGGGACTAGCGGGAGTCACAGATACGCAGTATTTT
NA	NA	TRBV12-3/TRBV12-4	TRBJ2-3	CASSLLKKDTQYF	TGTGCCAGCAGTTTATTAAAGAAAGATACGCAGTATTTT
TRBD2	NA	TRBV28	TRBJ2-2	CASNSPRVPTSGRSWELFF	TGTGCCAGCAATTCCCCCCGCGTCCCGACTAGCGGGAGGAGCTGGGAGCTGTTTTTT
NA	many	TRBV25-1	TRBJ1-2	CASSDAGSLLGYTF	TGTGCCAGCAGTGATGCGGGGAGTTTATTAGGCTACACCTTC
NA	few	TRBV5-5	TRBJ2-5	CASSLVPNQETQYF	TGTGCCAGCAGCTTGGTACCGAACCAAGAGACCCAGTACTTC
NA	few	TRBV11-1	TRBJ2-2	CASSMGRAYTGELFF	TGTGCCAGCAGCATGGGGCGCGCTTACACCGGGGAGCTGTTTTTT
TRBD1	NA	TRBV10-1	TRBJ2-1	CASGPGQGSSYNEQFF	TGCGCCAGCGGCCCGGGACAGGGTAGCTCCTACAATGAGCAGTTCTTC
TRBD2	few	TRBV25-1	TRBJ2-1	CASNPAGAYNEQFF	TGTGCCAGCAATCCAGCGGGAGCCTACAATGAGCAGTTCTTC
TRBD1	few	TRBV6-1	TRBJ2-7	CASSPWDSKTYEQYF	TGTGCCAGCAGCCCCTGGGACAGCAAGACCTACGAGCAGTACTTC
NA	NA	TRBV20-1	TRBJ2-3	CSARDLTQGDTQYF	TGCAGTGCTAGAGATTTGACACAAGGAGATACGCAGTATTTT
NA	many	TRBV4-3	TRBJ2-7	CASSQVAGSQYEQYF	TGCGCCAGCAGCCAAGTGGCGGGAAGCCAATACGAGCAGTACTTC
TRBD2	NA	TRBV2	TRBJ2-3	CASRKVAGGPDSTDTQYF	TGTGCCAGCCGCAAAGTAGCGGGGGGACCTGATAGCACAGATACGCAGTATTTT
TRBD2	NA	TRBV29-1	TRBJ2-3	CSVGSGTTPDTQYF	TGCAGCGTTGGATCGGGGACTACCCCGGATACGCAGTATTTT
TRBD2	NA	TRBV7-3	TRBJ2-1	CASSLMGLADNEQFF	TGTGCCAGCAGCTTAATGGGACTAGCGGACAATGAGCAGTTCTTC
TRBD2	NA	TRBV7-9	TRBJ2-1	CASSRTSGSNEQFF	TGTGCCAGCAGCCGGACTAGCGGGAGCAATGAGCAGTTCTTC
NA	few	TRBV7-8	TRBJ2-3	CASSSNQGSSTDTQYF	TGTGCCAGCAGCTCAAACCAGGGTTCTAGCACAGATACGCAGTATTTT
TRBD2	NA	TRBV2	TRBJ2-3	CASKLLLAGGSTDTQYF	TGTGCCAGCAAGCTCCTACTAGCGGGGGGGAGCACAGATACGCAGTATTTT
TRBD2	few	TRBV6-5	TRBJ2-2	CASSSKGLAVPNTGELFF	TGTGCCAGCAGTTCAAAAGGACTAGCGGTACCTAACACCGGGGAGCTGTTTTTT
TRBD2	many	TRBV6-5	TRBJ2-2	CASSSGLDFSGELFF	TGTGCCAGCAGTTCGGGACTAGACTTTTCCGGGGAGCTGTTTTTT
TRBD1	NA	TRBV19	TRBJ2-1	CASSIGTGSYNEQFF	TGTGCCAGTAGTATTGGGACAGGGTCCTACAATGAGCAGTTCTTC
NA	many	TRBV12-3/TRBV12-4	TRBJ2-1	CASSLKRSNEQFF	TGTGCCAGCAGTTTAAAAAGGTCGAATGAGCAGTTCTTC
NA	many	TRBV29-1	TRBJ2-3	CSVKSRRITDTQYF	TGCAGCGTCAAAAGCAGAAGAATCACAGATACGCAGTATTTT
NA	few	TRBV7-2	TRBJ2-5	CASSTPGSETQYF	TGTGCCAGCAGTACGCCGGGATCAGAGACCCAGTACTTC